These 25 T cell receptor beta chains originate from one sample sequenced in a study of glioma-infiltrating T cells. The iRepertoire nested amplicon-rescue multiplex PCR amplified TCR alpha and beta CDR3s from RNA. TCRdb reprocessed the multiplex PCR reads via MiXCR and lists one record per CDR3 protein. The sample comprises over 130,000 distinct CDR3 sequences, around 40% of which are singletons, and about 18% rests with the top ten. Sequencing input: glioma tissue, nonneoplastic brain tissue, or PBMCs (not recorded which). The source of these receptors is a human donor with low-grade glioma or glioblastoma, undergoing nonglioma brain surgery, or in good health (not recorded which).

The V call is TRBV6-1, the J call TRBJ1-1; 7 bases are shared with TRBD1. This CDR3 is 13 amino acids long. With 8 bases clipped from V and 10 bases from J, the junction kept 13 bases outside the gene matches. Per germline, CDR1 MNHNS and CDR2 SASEGT. The CDR3 sequence is CASGETGSTTAFF. Written as DNA, the CDR3 is TGTGCCAGCGGCGAGACAGGGTCTACGACAGCTTTCTTT.

This clonotype was detected a few times. This sequence joins TRBV28 and TRBJ2-2, with 7 bases that match TRBD2. CDR1 is MDHEN and CDR2 is SYDVKM in the germline V gene. The CDR3 spans 16 residues. V dropped 1 base and J dropped 3; count of bases not matched to a gene: 5. The CDR3 loop is CASSLYASGDTGELFF. The CDR3 DNA sequence: TGTGCCAGCAGTTTATACGCTAGCGGAGACACCGGGGAGCTGTTTTTT.

The chain recombines TRBV2 with TRBJ2-2; tentatively, D is TRBD1 or TRBD2 (5 bases each). The CDR3 contains 13 residues. Looked up from germline, CDR1 is SNHLY and CDR2 is FYNNEI. Trimming removed 5 bases from V and 4 bases from J, with 8 bases in between. The CDR3: CASSWDPTGELFF. CDR3 DNA: TGTGCCAGCAGTTGGGACCCCACCGGGGAGCTGTTTTTT.

This clonotype was counted at least ten times. This chain connects TRBV6-1 to TRBJ2-1; TRBD1 agrees at 9 bases. This CDR3 is built from 13 residues. With V trimmed by 7 bases and J by 7 bases, 5 bases remained unmatched. Germline CDR1 and CDR2: MNHNS and SASEGT. The CDR3 DNA is TGTGCCAGCAACACCGGGACAGGGAATGAGCAGTTCTTC. This translates into CASNTGTGNEQFF.

This chain joins TRBV15 and TRBJ1-3; D gene unclear. V was cut by 1 base and J by 4 bases, with 8 bases left in between. Germline V gene data show CDR1 as LNHNV and CDR2 as YYDKDF (reference sequence). The length of the CDR3 is 14 residues. As DNA, the CDR3 is TGTGCCACCAGCAGAGTCCGCGGGGGAAACACCATATATTTT. Encoded protein: CATSRVRGGNTIYF.

The chain links TRBV4-2 to TRBJ1-1; tentative D call: TRBD1 (5 bases). The V gene's germline CDR1 is LGHNA and CDR2 YNFKEQ. The V and J ends lost 6 bases and 2 bases respectively, with 13 bases between them. The length of the CDR3 is 14 residues. The CDR3 DNA is TGTGCCAGCAGTTTACAGGAGGCTAACACTGAAGCTTTCTTT. Its translation: CASSLQEANTEAFF.

The chain carries TRBV15 and TRBJ2-7; 7 bases match TRBD1. The CDR3 covers 15 residues. Germline V CDR1 and CDR2: LNHNV, YYDKDF (reference sequence). V was pared by 5 bases and J by 3 bases, with 10 bases of the junction left unmatched. The CDR3 loop is CATSHSGQPDYEQYF. In nucleotides, the CDR3 is TGTGCCACCAGCCACTCGGGACAGCCAGACTACGAGCAGTACTTC.

V usage is TRBV7-9 and J usage is TRBJ1-4; 9 bases agree with TRBD1. With V trimmed by 3 bases and J by 5 bases, 1 base remained unmatched. Germline V gives CDR1 SEHNR, CDR2 FQNEAQ (reference sequence). The CDR3 has 14 residues. The CDR3 DNA sequence: TGTGCCAGCAGCTTGGGACAGGGAAATGAAAAACTGTTTTTT. Protein: CASSLGQGNEKLFF.

This chain links TRBV10-3 with TRBJ1-4; possibly TRBD1 for D (5 bases). Germline CDR1 reads ENHRY; CDR2 reads SYGVKD. The V end was cut by 6 bases, the J end by 8 bases, with 16 bases between. This CDR3 is built from 14 residues. CDR3 sequence reads: CAISPTSGAEKLFF. Written as DNA, the CDR3 is TGTGCCATCAGCCCGACAAGCGGGGCGGAAAAACTGTTTTTT.

This clonotype showed up just a few times. The gene calls are TRBV29-1 and TRBJ1-2, with D possibly matching TRBD1 (6 bases). The germline V gene has CDR1 SQVTM and CDR2 ANQGSEA. Deletions cut 6 bases from V and 4 bases from J, with 12 bases between. The CDR3 loop spans 12 amino acids. CDR3: CSVTGQSYGYTF. The CDR3 DNA sequence: TGCAGCGTCACCGGACAGAGCTATGGCTACACCTTC.

A word on this clonotype: The junction departs from germline at one end; a sequencing error may be responsible. The chain recombines TRBV28 with TRBJ1-5, with a tentative D call TRBD1 (5 bases). Germline V gene data show CDR1 as MDHEN and CDR2 as SYDVKM. The CDR3 spans 15 residues. CDR3 protein: CTSRTSGGSHQPQHF. DNA of the CDR3: TGTACCAGCAGGACATCCGGGGGGAGCCATCAGCCCCAGCATTTT.

This clonotype appeared many times. CDR3 residues: CASKGLAGLSYEQYF. CDR3 nucleotide sequence: TGTGCCAGCAAAGGACTAGCGGGACTCTCCTACGAGCAGTACTTC. The rearrangement links TRBV28 to TRBJ2-7, with 12 nucleotides matching TRBD2. This CDR3 is 15 amino acids long. From germline, CDR1 is MDHEN and CDR2 SYDVKM. V lost 7 bases, J lost 0 bases, and 4 bases stayed unmatched. The full variable domain, with the rest looked up from reference TRBV28 and TRBJ2-7, is DVKVTQSSRYLVKRTGEKVFLECVQDMDHENMFWYRQDPGLGLRLIYFSYDVKMKEKGDIPEGYSVSREKKERFSLILESASTNQTSMYLCASKGLAGLSYEQYFGPGTRLTVT.

The V and J genes are TRBV19 and TRBJ2-1, with D perhaps being TRBD1 or TRBD2 (5 bases each). V dropped 10 bases and J dropped 3 bases, with 13 bases sitting between them. Germline V gene lookup returns CDR1 LNHDA and CDR2 SQIVND (reference sequence). This CDR3 contains 13 residues. Here the CDR3 reads CATRGLGYNEQFF. CDR3 DNA sequence: TGTGCCACGAGGGGTCTCGGCTACAATGAGCAGTTCTTC.

A remark on this clonotype: This may arise from a read error, as a much more abundant clone is one base away. The chain employs TRBV28 and TRBJ2-1; the D is unclear. V dropped 7 bases and J dropped 12 bases, with 16 bases sitting between them. Per the germline V gene, CDR1 is MDHEN and CDR2 is SYDVKM. The CDR3 has 12 amino acids. In DNA, the CDR3 is TGTGCCAGCAATTCATACCGCCGCGGGCAGTTCTTC. Translating gives CASNSYRRGQFF.

The rearrangement uses TRBV7-8 and TRBJ2-1; the D gene is possibly TRBD1 (6 bases). The CDR3 has 14 residues. The germline CDR1 and CDR2 sequences are SGHVS and FQNEAQ. Trimming pared 6 bases from V and 6 bases from J, leaving 15 bases between. CDR3 nucleotides: TGTGCCAGCAGTAACAACAGGGAGAGCAATGAGCAGTTCTTC. This codes for CASSNNRESNEQFF. The full variable domain, rest sourced from reference TRBV7-8 and TRBJ2-1, is GAGVSQSPRYKVAKRGQDVALRCDPISGHVSLFWYQQALGQGPEFLTYFQNEAQLDKSGLPSDRFFAERPEGSVSTLKIQRTQQEDSAVYLCASSNNRESNEQFFGPGTRLTVL.

This clonotype was observed a few times. This rearrangement joins TRBV27 to TRBJ2-7; D is unresolved. Looked up from germline, CDR1 is MNHEY and CDR2 is SMNVEV (reference sequence). This CDR3 region has 11 residues. Trimming stripped 6 bases from V and 3 bases from J, with 6 bases between. The CDR3 DNA reads as TGTGCCAGCAGGCCGAGCTACGAGCAGTACTTC. Translated, it gives CASRPSYEQYF.

The rearrangement links TRBV18 to TRBJ2-7; 7 nucleotides agree with TRBD1. Germline CDR1 is KGHSH and CDR2 is LQKENI. This CDR3 region has 14 residues. The J segment lost 5 bases and the V segment lost 0 bases, leaving 4 bases of the junction unmatched. CDR3 coding DNA: TGTGCCAGCTCACCACCCTCCGACAGGGACGAGCAGTACTTC. Encoded protein: CASSPPSDRDEQYF.

This rearrangement joins TRBV4-1 to TRBJ2-5, with D perhaps matching TRBD1 or TRBD2 (7 bases each). Germline loops: CDR1 MGHRA, CDR2 YSYEKL. The CDR3 is 15 residues long. Trimming pared 3 bases from V and 3 bases from J, leaving 14 bases between. The CDR3 DNA follows: TGCGCCAGCAGCCATCCGCAGGGGGGGGAAGAGACCCAGTACTTC. Its translation is CASSHPQGGEETQYF.

The rearrangement uses TRBV20-1 and TRBJ2-7, with 7 bases aligning to TRBD2. With 6 bases clipped from V and 7 bases from J, the junction kept 9 bases outside the gene matches. This CDR3 is built from 12 residues. Germline V CDR1 and CDR2: DFQATT, SNEGSKA (reference sequence). The CDR3 region has the DNA TGCAGTGCCTATCGGGGGGTGGGGGAGCAGTACTTC. It is translated as CSAYRGVGEQYF.

This clonotype was seen a handful of times. V is TRBV6-2 or TRBV6-3 and J is TRBJ2-5; D unclear. The V end was cut by 6 bases, the J end by 3 bases, with 11 bases between. CDR1 is MNHEY, CDR2 SVGEGT, per germline. The CDR3 totals 13 residues. This CDR3 reads CASRPYQKETQYF. CDR3 in DNA: TGTGCCAGCAGACCCTACCAAAAAGAGACCCAGTACTTC.

V and J are TRBV11-2 and TRBJ2-3, with D maybe TRBD1 (6 bases). Germline CDR1 is SGHAT and CDR2 is FQNNGV. Trimming removed 6 bases at V and 4 bases at J, with 11 bases between. CDR3 length: 13 residues. DNA of the CDR3: TGTGCCAGCAGACGGGACAAGTCAGATACGCAGTATTTT. Protein sequence: CASRRDKSDTQYF.

This clonotype was counted at least ten times. The CDR3 DNA reads TGTGCCAGCGCTCCACGACAAGAGACCCAGTACTTC. Protein: CASAPRQETQYF. The chain employs TRBV6-1 and TRBJ2-5; D ambiguous. Germline CDR1 MNHNS, CDR2 SASEGT. The CDR3 sequence is 12 residues long. The V and J ends lost 8 bases and 2 bases respectively, with 9 bases between them.

CDR3 sequence: CSASSGTSGRDEQFF. The DNA for the CDR3 is TGCAGTGCTTCCTCCGGGACTAGCGGCCGGGATGAGCAGTTCTTC. This chain uses TRBV20-1 with TRBJ2-1, with 11 bases lining up with TRBD2. J lost 8 bases, V lost 5 bases, and 11 bases had no gene match. Germline V lookup: CDR1 DFQATT, CDR2 SNEGSKA (reference sequence). The CDR3 is 15 residues long.

This chain's CDR3 is CASSDIGLAGVYEQFF. The CDR3, as DNA: TGTGCCAGCAGTGATATAGGGCTAGCGGGAGTCTATGAGCAGTTCTTC. The chain combines TRBV6-1 with TRBJ2-1, with 10 bases identical to TRBD2. V shed 3 bases, J shed 8 bases, and the junction held 10 bases outside the gene matches. The germline gives CDR1 MNHNS, CDR2 SASEGT. The CDR3 contains 16 residues.

This clonotype was picked up one time. The gene calls are TRBV12-3 or TRBV12-4 and TRBJ1-5; 8 bases fit TRBD1. The CDR3 contains 14 residues. V trimming: 5 bases; J trimming: 4 bases; junction bases outside the gene matches: 4. The CDR3 DNA reads as TGTGCCAGCAGTAGGACAGGGCCAAATCAGCCCCAGCATTTT. It yields the protein CASSRTGPNQPQHF.